The 28 T cell receptor beta chains below come from one sample, sequenced in a study of blood T cell repertoires in COVID-19. Method: immunoSEQ multiplex PCR; TCRdb's copy keeps in-frame clones and lacks some. The sample has 95,000 to 100,000 clones, about four fifths seen once. Source material: peripheral blood. These receptors were taken from a woman aged 80 or over with active or convalescent COVID-19.

The DNA of the CDR3 is TGCGCCAGCAGCCAAGATTACAGAAAAGAGACCCAGTACTTC. Its translation: CASSQDYRKETQYF. The chain employs TRBV4-3 and TRBJ2-5, with D unresolved. The V gene's germline CDR1 is LGHNA and CDR2 YSLEER. This CDR3 contains 14 residues. Deletions cut 0 bases from V and 3 bases from J, with 8 bases between.

This clone came up many times. The chain combines TRBV4-1 with TRBJ1-3, with D hard to call. The CDR3 covers 16 residues. Germline values: CDR1 MGHRA, CDR2 YSYEKL. The V and J ends lost 5 bases and 0 bases respectively, with 14 bases between them. The CDR3 loop is CASSSGEGSSGNTIYF. The CDR3 DNA sequence: TGCGCCAGCAGCTCCGGGGAAGGGAGCTCTGGAAACACCATATATTTT.

The chain carries TRBV27 and TRBJ2-7; TRBD1 aligns across 10 bases. The CDR3 spans 15 residues. Germline CDR1 is MNHEY and CDR2 is SMNVEV (reference sequence). Trimming removed 5 bases from V and 2 bases from J; junction bases left unmatched: 6. CDR3: CASSHPGQGAYEQYF. The CDR3 DNA follows: TGTGCCAGCAGTCACCCTGGACAGGGGGCCTACGAGCAGTACTTC.

The rearrangement joins TRBV5-4 to TRBJ2-5, with 11 bases identical to TRBD2. CDR3 length: 15 residues. From germline, CDR1 is SGHNT and CDR2 YYREEE (reference sequence). The trim removed 0 bases at V and 5 bases at J, leaving 3 bases unmatched. The CDR3 reads CASSLVAGGTETQYF. CDR3 nucleotide sequence: TGTGCCAGCAGCTTGGTAGCGGGAGGGACGGAGACCCAGTACTTC.

The rearrangement joins TRBV5-4 to TRBJ2-3; 8 bases match TRBD1. The CDR3 runs 15 residues. From germline, CDR1 is SGHNT and CDR2 YYREEE (reference sequence). J was trimmed by 3 bases and V by 3 bases; bases with no gene match: 6. The CDR3 reads CASSSGQGWTDTQYF. The CDR3 coding sequence is TGTGCCAGCAGCTCTGGACAGGGTTGGACAGATACGCAGTATTTT.

This clone was seen once. The V and J genes are TRBV10-3 and TRBJ1-5; D might be TRBD1 (6 bases). In germline, CDR1 is ENHRY, CDR2 SYGVKD. V lost 7 bases, J lost 7 bases, and 17 bases lay in between. The CDR3 is 14 residues long. This CDR3 is CAIKQQGSQQPQHF. DNA of the CDR3: TGTGCCATCAAACAACAGGGTTCCCAACAGCCCCAGCATTTT.

V usage is TRBV9 and J usage is TRBJ2-7; 7 bases map to TRBD1. The CDR3 length is 14 residues. The V segment lost 3 bases and the J segment 6 bases; nucleotides outside the gene matches: 9. In germline, CDR1 is SGDLS, CDR2 YYNGEE. CDR3 in DNA: TGTGCCAGCAGCGCCAGAGACAGGGCGGGCGAGCAGTACTTC. It encodes CASSARDRAGEQYF.

V usage is TRBV29-1 and J usage is TRBJ2-7; the match to TRBD1 covers 8 bases. Germline-derived CDR1 and CDR2 are SQVTM and ANQGSEA. The trim removed 4 bases at V and 3 bases at J, leaving 5 bases unmatched. This CDR3 comprises 13 residues. CDR3 sequence: CSVGGGTGYEQYF. The DNA for the CDR3 is TGCAGCGTTGGAGGTGGGACAGGCTACGAGCAGTACTTC.

V is TRBV29-1 and J is TRBJ1-2; no clear D gene. CDR1 and CDR2 (germline): SQVTM, ANQGSEA. The CDR3 totals 12 residues. V gave up 3 bases and J gave up 2 bases, with 7 bases separating them. The CDR3 coding sequence is TGCAGCGTTGAGGAGTTCAACTATGGCTACACCTTC. It yields the protein CSVEEFNYGYTF.

The chain has TRBV29-1 and TRBJ2-1; 14 bases map to TRBD2. V lost 6 bases, J lost 6 bases, and 7 bases stayed unmatched. The CDR3 totals 15 residues. Germline V CDR1 and CDR2: SQVTM, ANQGSEA. The CDR3 nucleotides are TGCAGCGTATACGGGACTAGCGGGAGCGGCAATGAGCAGTTCTTC. Residues: CSVYGTSGSGNEQFF.

The chain links TRBV2 to TRBJ2-7, with a possible D match to TRBD2 (5 bases). V lost 6 bases to trimming and J lost 1 base, with 16 bases between them. This CDR3 has 15 residues. The germline CDR1 and CDR2 sequences are SNHLY and FYNNEI. This CDR3 reads CASSPQRADSYEQYF. The DNA for the CDR3 is TGTGCCAGCAGCCCACAGAGGGCGGATTCCTACGAGCAGTACTTC.

This chain joins TRBV4-3 and TRBJ2-1; 10 nucleotides line up with TRBD1. The CDR3 runs to 13 residues. Germline values: CDR1 LGHNA, CDR2 YSLEER. The V segment lost 5 bases and the J segment 8 bases; nucleotides outside the gene matches: 3. The CDR3 spells CASSTGQGYEQFF. Written as DNA, the CDR3 is TGCGCCAGCAGCACGGGACAGGGGTATGAGCAGTTCTTC.

V usage is TRBV19 and J usage is TRBJ2-7; D gene ambiguous. V was pared by 4 bases and J by 0 bases, with 16 bases between. Germline V gene sequence: CDR1 LNHDA, CDR2 SQIVND (reference sequence). CDR3 length: 16 amino acids. CDR3 protein: CASSTLEATSSYEQYF. CDR3 nucleotide sequence: TGTGCCAGTAGTACCCTTGAGGCTACAAGCTCCTACGAGCAGTACTTC.

This chain connects TRBV29-1 to TRBJ2-5, with TRBD2 as a possible D gene (5 bases). Germline CDR1 is SQVTM and CDR2 is ANQGSEA. Trimming removed 6 bases from V and 1 base from J, with 18 bases in between. The CDR3 is made up of 15 amino acids. This CDR3 reads CSVADLLTIQETQYF. The CDR3, as DNA: TGCAGCGTCGCCGACCTGCTGACTATCCAAGAGACCCAGTACTTC.

V and J are TRBV6-5 and TRBJ1-1; D is uncertain. Germline CDR1 MNHEY, CDR2 SVGAGI. V lost 8 bases and J lost 1, with 17 bases in between. This CDR3 is built from 15 residues. The CDR3 nucleotides read TGTGCCAGCGCCGCTTACGCGTCACCGAACACTGAAGCTTTCTTT. It is translated as CASAAYASPNTEAFF.

The genes are TRBV6-5 and TRBJ2-1; 9 nucleotides agree with TRBD1. CDR1 is MNHEY and CDR2 is SVGAGI in the germline V gene. CDR3 size: 16 residues. Trimming at V came to 2 bases and at J to 8 bases, leaving 10 bases not matched to a gene. The CDR3 spells CASSYAGTGMLDEQFF. CDR3 DNA sequence: TGTGCCAGCAGTTACGCCGGGACAGGGATGCTCGATGAGCAGTTCTTC.

To note about this clone: The junction departs from the called germline gene at one end, perhaps through a read error. This chain connects TRBV5-1 to TRBJ2-1; 8 bases fit TRBD2. Germline V gene sequence: CDR1 SGHRS, CDR2 YFSETQ. This CDR3 is built from 15 residues. The CDR3 DNA is TGTGCCAGCAGCTTGGGGTCACTAGCGGTGTCGGAGCAGTTCTTC. Encoded protein: CASSLGSLAVSEQFF.

The V call is TRBV5-1, the J call TRBJ2-1; D is ambiguous. This CDR3 is built from 14 residues. Trimming removed 0 bases from V and 4 bases from J, with 8 bases in between. Germline loops: CDR1 SGHRS, CDR2 YFSETQ. CDR3 DNA: TGCGCCAGCAGCTTGGAACTCGATTACAATGAGCAGTTCTTC. Its protein product is CASSLELDYNEQFF.

This chain links TRBV7-8 with TRBJ2-5; maybe TRBD1 (5 bases). In germline, CDR1 is SGHVS, CDR2 FQNEAQ. The CDR3 runs to 15 residues. The V end lost 1 base, the J end lost 1 base, and 10 bases lay between the germline ends. The CDR3 loop is CASSLVGQGQETQYF. The CDR3 DNA reads TGTGCCAGCAGCTTAGTCGGTCAGGGCCAAGAGACCCAGTACTTC.

The rearrangement joins TRBV9 to TRBJ2-1; D might be TRBD2 (6 bases). The CDR3 contains 15 residues. Germline V gene lookup returns CDR1 SGDLS and CDR2 YYNGEE. V lost 4 bases and J 3 bases, leaving 14 bases between the germline ends. The DNA of the CDR3 is TGTGCCAGCAGCCCTCGGGAGAAGGGCTACAATGAGCAGTTCTTC. Its protein product is CASSPREKGYNEQFF.

This clone was found a few times. The genes are TRBV28 and TRBJ2-7; D possibly corresponds to TRBD2 (6 bases). The germline CDR1 and CDR2 sequences are MDHEN and SYDVKM. Trimming cost V 2 bases and J 5 bases, with 19 bases left between them. This CDR3 spans 16 amino acids. Here the CDR3 reads CASSLRRAGNKDEQYF. The DNA for the CDR3 is TGTGCCAGCAGTTTAAGGAGGGCAGGGAATAAGGACGAGCAGTACTTC.

The rearrangement uses TRBV7-2 and TRBJ2-5; possible D gene TRBD1, 5 bases. From germline, CDR1 is SGHTA and CDR2 FQGNSA. The CDR3 loop spans 15 amino acids. V was trimmed by 1 base and J by 1 base, leaving 10 bases between them. The CDR3 spells CASSLVYRSQETQYF. In DNA form, the CDR3 reads TGTGCCAGCAGCTTAGTATACAGGAGCCAAGAGACCCAGTACTTC.

This clone was counted between two and nine times. The gene calls are TRBV18 and TRBJ2-7; TRBD2 matches 9 bases. With V trimmed by 6 bases and J by 0 bases, 9 bases remained unmatched. The CDR3 runs 16 residues. Germline CDR1 and CDR2: KGHSH and LQKENI. CDR3 sequence: CASSGSTSGISYEQYF. CDR3 coding DNA: TGTGCCAGCTCTGGCTCGACTAGCGGTATCTCCTACGAGCAGTACTTC.

The V and J genes are TRBV19 and TRBJ2-7; 9 bases are shared with TRBD2. Germline loops: CDR1 LNHDA, CDR2 SQIVND (reference sequence). The CDR3 length is 15 residues. Unmatched junction bases numbered 10, after V lost 3 bases and J lost 7 bases. CDR3 loop: CASSIAGGLYVEQYF. The CDR3 nucleotides are TGTGCCAGTAGTATCGCGGGAGGGCTCTATGTGGAGCAGTACTTC.

The V gene is TRBV2, the J gene TRBJ2-1; TRBD2 matches 11 bases. The ends lost 6 bases at V and 6 bases at J; junction bases unmatched: 7. This CDR3 contains 15 residues. In germline, CDR1 is SNHLY, CDR2 FYNNEI. The CDR3 DNA sequence: TGTGCCAGCAGGGCATTAGCGGGAGGGGCCAATGAGCAGTTCTTC. Its translation: CASRALAGGANEQFF. The full variable domain, with the rest looked up from reference TRBV2 and TRBJ2-1, is EPEVTQTPSHQVTQMGQEVILRCVPISNHLYFYWYRQILGQKVEFLVSFYNNEISEKSEIFDDQFSVERPDGSNFTLKIRSTKLEDSAMYFCASRALAGGANEQFFGPGTRLTVL.

This chain connects TRBV11-3 to TRBJ2-1; 7 bases are shared with TRBD2. Germline V gene sequence: CDR1 SGHNT, CDR2 YENEEA. The CDR3 loop spans 15 amino acids. With 3 bases clipped from V and 7 bases from J, the junction kept 9 bases outside the gene matches. For the CDR3, the DNA is TGTGCCAGCAGCTTGGGCGGGAGTATAGAAAATGAGCAGTTCTTC. This sequence encodes CASSLGGSIENEQFF.

The gene calls are TRBV10-3 and TRBJ2-1; 9 bases are shared with TRBD2. Germline V lookup: CDR1 ENHRY, CDR2 SYGVKD. V trimming: 4 bases; J trimming: 9 bases; junction bases outside the gene matches: 10. The CDR3 consists of 15 residues. CDR3 coding DNA: TGTGCCATCAGTGGGTTTAGCGGGAGTGGTAGTGAGCAGTTCTTC. Amino acids: CAISGFSGSGSEQFF.

For this clone: One end of the junction does not line up with germline, which may come from a read error. The V and J genes are TRBV5-1 and TRBJ2-6; 7 bases line up with TRBD1. The CDR3 contains 17 residues. CDR1 is SGHRS, CDR2 YFSETQ, per germline. Here the CDR3 reads CASSNGQAASGANVLTF. DNA for the CDR3: TGTGCCAGCAGCAACGGACAGGCCGCCTCTGGGGCCAACGTCCTGACTTTC.